This TCR beta chain derives from a study of blood T cell repertoires in COVID-19. Study-level background: Samples came from the United States, Italy and Spain, spanning acute and convalescent COVID-19. T cells, B-cell-depleted T cells, or PBMCs supplied cDNA or gDNA.

This clone turned up a few times. V was clipped by 4 bases and J by 3 bases, with 10 bases between them. Germline V gene lookup returns CDR1 SNHLY and CDR2 FYNNEI. There are 14 residues in the CDR3. Under the authors' procedure: For nucleated cells, counts were estimated from reference gene primer amplification. Sequencing used immunoSEQ multiplex PCR; TCRdb keeps in-frame clones, though not all of them. From that table come the V and J calls and clone size; the DNA was used to work out D and trimming. The sample contains over 130,000 clones, approximately 84% of which appear only once. The sequence was obtained from a woman in her sixties or seventies with acute or convalescent COVID-19. This chain uses TRBV2 with TRBJ1-5, with D possibly matching TRBD1 (6 bases). The sample taken for sequencing was peripheral blood. CDR3 protein: CASSAGQYNQPQHF. In nucleotides, the CDR3 is TGTGCCAGCAGTGCAGGACAGTACAATCAGCCCCAGCATTTT.